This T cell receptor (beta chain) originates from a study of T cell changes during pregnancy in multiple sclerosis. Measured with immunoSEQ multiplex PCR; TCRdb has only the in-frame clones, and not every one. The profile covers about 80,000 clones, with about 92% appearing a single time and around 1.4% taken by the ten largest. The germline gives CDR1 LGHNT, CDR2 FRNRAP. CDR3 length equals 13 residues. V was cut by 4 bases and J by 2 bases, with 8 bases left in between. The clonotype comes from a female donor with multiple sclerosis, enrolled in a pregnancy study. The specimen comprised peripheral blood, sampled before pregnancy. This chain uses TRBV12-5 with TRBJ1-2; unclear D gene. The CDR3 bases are TGTGCTAGTGGTTCTACAGAGAACTATGGCTACACCTTC. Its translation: CASGSTENYGYTF. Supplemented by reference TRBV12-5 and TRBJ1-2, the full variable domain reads DARVTQTPRHKVTEMGQEVTMRCQPILGHNTVFWYRQTMMQGLELLAYFRNRAPLDDSGMPKDRFSAEMPDATLATLKIQPSEPRDSAVYFCASGSTENYGYTFGSGTRLTVV.